Each of the 7 T cell receptor beta chains below was sequenced from the same sample in a study of T cell therapy product for transplant patients. These receptors lack a known antigen. The sample label spelled out: about 20 nM rapamycin added during CMV-specific T-cell product expansion (Rapa-TCP). Sample label: CMVpp65/IE-1-reactive T cells enriched by IFNgamma capture and expanded in vitro. Overlapping CMV pp65 and IE-1 peptide pools, each at around 0.5 ug/ml, stimulated the PBMCs for roughly 6 hours. Positive selection by IFNgamma secretion assay kept the CMV-stimulated cells that produced IFNgamma. Irradiated autologous feeders plus either IL-7/IL-15 or IL-2 supported the IFNgamma+ cells for 21 days. Method: immunoSEQ multiplex PCR; TCRdb's copy keeps in-frame clones and lacks some. The profile covers some 1,100 clones, with 46% appearing a single time and 30% to 35% taken by the ten largest. The sequenced sample consisted of a sorted cell population cultured from PBMCs. These receptor sequences come from an adult in good health.

V and J are TRBV20-1 and TRBJ1-1; the D is unclear. This CDR3 has 11 amino acids. Germline V gene sequence: CDR1 DFQATT, CDR2 SNEGSKA (reference sequence). V was cut by 5 bases and J by 0 bases, with 4 bases left in between. CDR3 nucleotide sequence: TGCAGTGCTGTTATGAACACTGAAGCTTTCTTT. The encoded protein is CSAVMNTEAFF.

V gene TRBV5-5 combines with J gene TRBJ2-1; no definite D call. Germline CDR1 and CDR2: SGHKS and YYEKEE (reference sequence). Trimming removed 4 bases at V and 0 bases at J, with 11 bases between. This CDR3 has 15 residues. Here the CDR3 DNA reads TGTGCCAGCAGCCCGGCAGGCGACTCCTACAATGAGCAGTTCTTC. This gives the protein CASSPAGDSYNEQFF.

The genes are TRBV11-2 and TRBJ2-4; D is uncertain. Germline lookup yields CDR1 SGHAT and CDR2 FQNNGV. The CDR3 has 12 residues. Trimming took off 5 bases at V and 15 bases at J, with 17 bases between the two ends. CDR3 bases: TGTGCCAGCAGCCAAAATGACGACACCCGGTACTTC. It codes for CASSQNDDTRYF.

The rearrangement uses TRBV19 and TRBJ2-5; D possibly corresponds to TRBD2 (5 bases). V was trimmed by 2 bases and J by 2 bases, leaving 9 bases between them. Per germline, CDR1 LNHDA and CDR2 SQIVND (reference sequence). The CDR3 spans 14 residues. The CDR3 DNA reads as TGTGCCAGTAGTATAAGACTACAGCAAGAGACCCAGTACTTC. This translates into CASSIRLQQETQYF. Together with reference TRBV19 and TRBJ2-5, the CDR3 gives the full variable domain: DGGITQSPKYLFRKEGQNVTLSCEQNLNHDAMYWYRQDPGQGLRLIYYSQIVNDFQKGDIAEGYSVSREKKESFPLTVTSAQKNPTAFYLCASSIRLQQETQYFGPGTRLLVL.

This clone is judged large. The genes are TRBV7-9 and TRBJ2-5; 13 nucleotides align to TRBD2. This CDR3 region has 15 residues. Germline CDR1 reads SEHNR; CDR2 reads FQNEAQ (reference sequence). Unmatched junction bases numbered 3, after V lost 3 bases and J lost 5 bases. The DNA of the CDR3 is TGTGCCAGCAGCTTGGGACTAGCGGGGTTGGAGACCCAGTACTTC. This translates into CASSLGLAGLETQYF.

This chain links TRBV6-4 with TRBJ1-5; tentative D call: TRBD1 (6 bases). The CDR3 is 14 amino acids. Trimming pared 6 bases from V and 5 bases from J, leaving 14 bases between. Germline V lookup: CDR1 MRHNA, CDR2 SNTAGT. CDR3 residues: CASRRGRGDQPQHF. CDR3 nucleotides: TGTGCCAGCAGAAGGGGCAGGGGCGATCAGCCCCAGCATTTT.

In its sample, this clone is medium-sized. The V gene is TRBV6-1, the J gene TRBJ1-6; D is perhaps TRBD1 (5 bases). The length of the CDR3 is 20 residues. CDR1 is MNHNS, CDR2 SASEGT, per germline. Trimming removed 3 bases at V and 0 bases at J, with 21 bases between. The CDR3 is CASSDLSTGGESSYNSPLHF. The DNA of the CDR3 is TGTGCCAGCAGTGACCTTTCTACAGGCGGAGAGAGCTCCTATAATTCACCCCTCCACTTT.